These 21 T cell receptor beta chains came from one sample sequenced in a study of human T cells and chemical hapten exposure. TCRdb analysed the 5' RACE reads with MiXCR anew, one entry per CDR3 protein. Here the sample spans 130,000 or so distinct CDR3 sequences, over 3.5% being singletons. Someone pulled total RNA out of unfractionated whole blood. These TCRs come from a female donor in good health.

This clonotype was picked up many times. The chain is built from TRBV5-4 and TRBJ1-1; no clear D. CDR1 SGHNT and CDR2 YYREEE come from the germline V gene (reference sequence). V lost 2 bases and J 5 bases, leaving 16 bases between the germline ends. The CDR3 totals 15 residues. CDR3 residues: CASSFKFDLITEAFF. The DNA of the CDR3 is TGTGCCAGCAGCTTTAAATTCGATTTGATAACTGAAGCTTTCTTT.

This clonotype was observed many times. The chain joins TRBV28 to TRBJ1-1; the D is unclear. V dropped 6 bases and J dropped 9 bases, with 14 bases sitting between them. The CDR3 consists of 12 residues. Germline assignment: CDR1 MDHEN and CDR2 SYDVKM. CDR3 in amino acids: CASRETGTKAFF. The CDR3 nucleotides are TGTGCCAGCAGGGAGACCGGTACTAAAGCTTTCTTT.

The CDR3 nucleotides read TGCAGTGCTAGGTTTCAGGAGAGCTCTGGGGCCAACGTCCTGACTTTC. The encoded protein is CSARFQESSGANVLTF. This chain joins TRBV20-1 and TRBJ2-6, with D unresolved. This CDR3 is built from 16 residues. Germline-derived CDR1 and CDR2 are DFQATT and SNEGSKA (reference sequence). V was pared by 3 bases and J by 0 bases, with 12 bases between.

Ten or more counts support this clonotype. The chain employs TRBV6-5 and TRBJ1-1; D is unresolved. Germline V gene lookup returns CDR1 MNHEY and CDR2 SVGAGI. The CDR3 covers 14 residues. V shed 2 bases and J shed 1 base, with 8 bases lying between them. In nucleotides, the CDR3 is TGTGCCAGCAGTTACCAGCAGGAGAACACTGAAGCTTTCTTT. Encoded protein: CASSYQQENTEAFF.

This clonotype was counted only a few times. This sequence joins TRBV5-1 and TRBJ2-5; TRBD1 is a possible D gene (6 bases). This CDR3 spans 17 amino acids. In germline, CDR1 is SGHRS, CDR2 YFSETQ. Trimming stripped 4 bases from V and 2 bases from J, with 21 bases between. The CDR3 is CASSTGFRTARQETQYF. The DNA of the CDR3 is TGCGCCAGCAGCACTGGCTTTCGGACAGCCCGTCAAGAGACCCAGTACTTC.

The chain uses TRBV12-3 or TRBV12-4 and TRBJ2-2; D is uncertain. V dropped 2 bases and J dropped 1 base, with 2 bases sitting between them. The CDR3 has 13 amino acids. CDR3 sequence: CASSLKNTGELFF. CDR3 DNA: TGTGCCAGCAGTTTAAAGAACACCGGGGAGCTGTTTTTT.

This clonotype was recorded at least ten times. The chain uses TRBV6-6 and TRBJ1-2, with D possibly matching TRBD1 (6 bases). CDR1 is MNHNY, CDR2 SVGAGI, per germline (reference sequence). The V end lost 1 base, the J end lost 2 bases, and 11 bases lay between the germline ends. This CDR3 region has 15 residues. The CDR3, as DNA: TGTGCCAGCAGTTACTTGGACAGCAGAAACTATGGCTACACCTTC. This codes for CASSYLDSRNYGYTF.

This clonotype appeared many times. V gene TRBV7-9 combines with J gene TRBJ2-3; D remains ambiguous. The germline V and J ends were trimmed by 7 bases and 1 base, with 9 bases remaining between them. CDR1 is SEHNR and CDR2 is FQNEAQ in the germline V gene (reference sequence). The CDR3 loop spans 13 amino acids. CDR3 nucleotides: TGTGCCAGCATCCCCCGGGGCACAGATACGCAGTATTTT. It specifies CASIPRGTDTQYF.

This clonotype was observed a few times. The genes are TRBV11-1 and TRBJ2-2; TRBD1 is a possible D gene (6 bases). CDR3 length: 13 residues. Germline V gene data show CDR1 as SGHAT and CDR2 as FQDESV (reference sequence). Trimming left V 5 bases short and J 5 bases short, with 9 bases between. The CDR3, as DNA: TGTGCCAGCAGCAGGACAGCGACCGGGGAGCTGTTTTTT. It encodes CASSRTATGELFF.

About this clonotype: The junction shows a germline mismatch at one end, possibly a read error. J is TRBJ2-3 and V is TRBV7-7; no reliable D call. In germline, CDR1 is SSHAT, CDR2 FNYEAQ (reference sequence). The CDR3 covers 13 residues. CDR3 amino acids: CASSSKPGDTQYF. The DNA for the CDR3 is TGTGCTAGCAGCTCGAAACCCGGAGATACGCAGTATTTT.

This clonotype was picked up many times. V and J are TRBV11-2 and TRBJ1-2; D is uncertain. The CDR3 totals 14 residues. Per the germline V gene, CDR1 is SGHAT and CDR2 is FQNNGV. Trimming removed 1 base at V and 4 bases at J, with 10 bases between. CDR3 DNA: TGTGCCAGCAGCTTAGGTTCCGGGGTCTATGGCTACACCTTC. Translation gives CASSLGSGVYGYTF.

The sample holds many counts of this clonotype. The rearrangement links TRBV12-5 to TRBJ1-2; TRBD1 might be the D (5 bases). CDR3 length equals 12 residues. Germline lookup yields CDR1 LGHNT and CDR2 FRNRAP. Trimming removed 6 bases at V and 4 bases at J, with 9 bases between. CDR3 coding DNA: TGTGCTAGTGGGTCAGGGCCCTATGGCTACACCTTC. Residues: CASGSGPYGYTF.

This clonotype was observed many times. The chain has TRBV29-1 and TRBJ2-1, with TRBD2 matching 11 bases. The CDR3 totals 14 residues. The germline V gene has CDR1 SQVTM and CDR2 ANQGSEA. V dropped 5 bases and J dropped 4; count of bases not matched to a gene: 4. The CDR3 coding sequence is TGCAGCGTTTGGGGACTAGCGGAATACAATGAGCAGTTCTTC. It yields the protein CSVWGLAEYNEQFF.

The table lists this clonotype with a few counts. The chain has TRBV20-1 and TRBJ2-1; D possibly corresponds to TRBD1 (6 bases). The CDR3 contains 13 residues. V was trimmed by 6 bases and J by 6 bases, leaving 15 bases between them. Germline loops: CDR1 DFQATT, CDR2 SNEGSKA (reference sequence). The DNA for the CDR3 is TGCAGTGCGACACAGGGTTGTGGCAATGAGCAGTTCTTC. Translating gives CSATQGCGNEQFF.

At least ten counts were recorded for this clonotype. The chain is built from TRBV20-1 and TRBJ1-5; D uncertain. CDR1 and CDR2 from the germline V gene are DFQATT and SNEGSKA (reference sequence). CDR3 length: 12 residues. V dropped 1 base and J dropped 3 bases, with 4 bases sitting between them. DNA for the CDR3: TGCAGTGCTAGAGTTCCCAATCAGCCCCAGCATTTT. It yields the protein CSARVPNQPQHF.

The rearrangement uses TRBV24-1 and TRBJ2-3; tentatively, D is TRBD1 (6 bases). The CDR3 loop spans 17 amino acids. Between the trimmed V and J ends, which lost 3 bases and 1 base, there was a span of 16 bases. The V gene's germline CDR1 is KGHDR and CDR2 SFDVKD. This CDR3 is CATSDATGKDGTDTQYF. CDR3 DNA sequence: TGTGCCACCAGTGATGCCACAGGGAAGGATGGCACAGATACGCAGTATTTT.

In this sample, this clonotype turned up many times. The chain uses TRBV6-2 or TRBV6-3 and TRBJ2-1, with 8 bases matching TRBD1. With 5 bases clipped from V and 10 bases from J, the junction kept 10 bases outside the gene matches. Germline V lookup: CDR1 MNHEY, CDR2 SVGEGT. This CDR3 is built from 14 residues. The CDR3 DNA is TGTGCCAGCAGTCGCCGGACAGGGTTGGGCGAGCAGTTCTTC. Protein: CASSRRTGLGEQFF.

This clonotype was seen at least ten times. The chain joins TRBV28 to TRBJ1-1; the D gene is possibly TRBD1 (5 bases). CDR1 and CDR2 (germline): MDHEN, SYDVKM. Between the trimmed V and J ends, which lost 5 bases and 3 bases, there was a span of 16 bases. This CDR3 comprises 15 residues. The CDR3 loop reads CASSPVGQGDTEAFF. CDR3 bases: TGTGCCAGCAGTCCCGTTGGGCAAGGGGACACTGAAGCTTTCTTT.

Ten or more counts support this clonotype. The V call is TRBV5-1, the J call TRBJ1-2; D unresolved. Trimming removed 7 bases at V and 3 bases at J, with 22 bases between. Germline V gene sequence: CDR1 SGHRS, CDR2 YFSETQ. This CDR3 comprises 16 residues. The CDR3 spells CASAPRPGGEHYGYTF. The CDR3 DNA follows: TGCGCCAGCGCTCCCCGGCCAGGCGGGGAGCACTATGGCTACACCTTC.

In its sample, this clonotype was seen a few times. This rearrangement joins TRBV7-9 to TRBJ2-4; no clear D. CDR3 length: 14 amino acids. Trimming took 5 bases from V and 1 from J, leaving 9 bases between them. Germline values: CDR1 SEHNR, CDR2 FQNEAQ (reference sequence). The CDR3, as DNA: TGTGCCAGCAGCCCGTTCGGGGCCAAAAACATTCAGTACTTC. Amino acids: CASSPFGAKNIQYF.

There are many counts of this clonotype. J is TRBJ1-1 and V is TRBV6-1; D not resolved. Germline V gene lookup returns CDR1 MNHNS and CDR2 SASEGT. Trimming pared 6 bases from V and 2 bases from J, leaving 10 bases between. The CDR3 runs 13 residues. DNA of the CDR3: TGTGCCAGCAGAGCCGGGTTCAACACTGAAGCTTTCTTT. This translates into CASRAGFNTEAFF.